A selection of T cell receptor beta chains follows, all from one sample in a study of blood T cell repertoires in COVID-19. Measured with immunoSEQ multiplex PCR; TCRdb has only the in-frame clones, and not every one. The sample holds more than 150,000 clones, approximately 80% seen once. What was sequenced was PBMCs or T cells enriched from blood (not recorded which). Source of these receptors: a woman aged 45-60 years who had recovered from COVID-19. The CDR3 runs from the conserved cysteine through the conserved F or W. Fields, in order: V gene, J gene, CDR3 protein.

TRBV7-9	TRBJ2-1	CASSTPGPNEQFF
TRBV29-1	TRBJ2-7	CSVATSAPYEQYF
TRBV5-4	TRBJ1-4	CASSLGQGFGDGKLFF
TRBV27	TRBJ2-2	CASRERTGGNTGELFF
TRBV11-3	TRBJ1-6	CASSPVHQAPLHF
TRBV29-1	TRBJ1-5	CSVAVGGLDQPQHF
TRBV11-2	TRBJ2-5	CASSLTGLKGTQYF
TRBV14	TRBJ1-1	CASSLNPNTEAFF
TRBV18	TRBJ1-3	CASSPGQGGGNTIYF
TRBV7-2	TRBJ2-7	CASSSVSGIYEQYF
TRBV27	TRBJ1-3	CASSFRGGGNTIYF
TRBV28	TRBJ2-3	CASSQTGRTDTQYF
TRBV7-7	TRBJ2-7	CASSLDHGGPISYEQYF
TRBV9	TRBJ2-7	CASSPQTGSYEQYF
TRBV10-3	TRBJ2-1	CAVTSGGILGNEQFF
TRBV24-1	TRBJ2-5	CATSDFRGTGHDETQYF
TRBV5-5	TRBJ1-5	CASSSVASNQPQHF
TRBV21-1	TRBJ2-5	CASCMGTGGKETQYF
TRBV4-3	TRBJ1-2	CASSQVDTAYGYTF
TRBV10-3	TRBJ2-5	CAISESGLAYETQYF
TRBV6-5	TRBJ1-1	CASRDRASMNTEAFF
TRBV6-5	TRBJ1-4	CASSSSTGVSEKLFF
TRBV7-9	TRBJ2-2	CAGLTSGGHTGELFF
TRBV28	TRBJ2-3	CASSLRGNLFSRTDTQYF
TRBV6-5	TRBJ2-7	CASSPGAGQQYEQYF
TRBV19	TRBJ1-4	CASASRAPTNEKLFF
TRBV7-2	TRBJ2-5	CASSLAPPVGRLQETQYF
TRBV12-3/TRBV12-4	TRBJ2-3	CASSPAGTDTQYF
TRBV29-1	TRBJ1-3	CSVPNPSGNTIYF
TRBV14	TRBJ2-5	CASSQDLRETQYF
TRBV4-3	TRBJ1-4	CASSTNQGRGEKLFF
TRBV28	TRBJ2-7	CASSLVGGPATAISKQYF
TRBV19	TRBJ1-1	CASSSRQGGNTEAFF
TRBV15	TRBJ1-5	CATSRGRASQPQHF
TRBV11-3	TRBJ2-7	CASSLDGQPYEQYF
TRBV7-9	TRBJ1-2	CASSLDRVVGYTF
TRBV6-5	TRBJ2-7	CASSLTSGRINEQYF
TRBV5-6	TRBJ1-6	CASSLRDPTSPLHF
TRBV19	TRBJ1-1	CASRQGRNTEAFF
TRBV9	TRBJ1-2	CASSVVGAPSLATF
TRBV4-2	TRBJ2-1	CASSQDPSGHNEQFF
TRBV15	TRBJ2-4	CATSLETGMGIQYF
TRBV2	TRBJ1-4	CASFPRDRGLEKLFF
TRBV6-4	TRBJ1-1	CASRPDSMRTEAFF
TRBV10-2	TRBJ2-6	CASSPTPTSGWSGANVLTF
TRBV6-5	TRBJ1-2	CASKVTGGIYGYTF
TRBV7-2	TRBJ2-7	CASSLAQGNRGEQYF
TRBV2	TRBJ1-2	CASSVDRNYGYTF
TRBV5-1	TRBJ2-7	CASSLALGASATYEQYF
TRBV3-1/TRBV3-2	TRBJ1-3	CASSTDRVSGNTIYF
TRBV5-1	TRBJ2-7	CASSWDRGSYEQYF
TRBV11-3	TRBJ2-1	CASSKRTDNEQFF